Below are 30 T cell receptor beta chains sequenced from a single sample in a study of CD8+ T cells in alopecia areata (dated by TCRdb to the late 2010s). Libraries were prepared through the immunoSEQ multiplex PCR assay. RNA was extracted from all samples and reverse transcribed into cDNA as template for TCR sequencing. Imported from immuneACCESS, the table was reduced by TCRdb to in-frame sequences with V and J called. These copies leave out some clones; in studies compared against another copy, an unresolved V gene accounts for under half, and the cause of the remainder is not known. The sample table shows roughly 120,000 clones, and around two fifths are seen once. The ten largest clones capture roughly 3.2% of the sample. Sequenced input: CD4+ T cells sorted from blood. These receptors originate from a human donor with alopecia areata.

The chain's CDR3 is CASSLEGQTYEQYF. The CDR3 DNA reads TGTGCCAGCAGCTTGGAGGGCCAGACCTACGAGCAGTACTTC. This chain uses TRBV7-8 with TRBJ2-7, with a weak D call TRBD2 (6 bases). The CDR3 runs to 14 residues. Germline CDR1 reads SGHVS; CDR2 reads FQNEAQ. The V gene lost 3 bases and the J gene lost 2 bases, with 11 bases spanning the gap.

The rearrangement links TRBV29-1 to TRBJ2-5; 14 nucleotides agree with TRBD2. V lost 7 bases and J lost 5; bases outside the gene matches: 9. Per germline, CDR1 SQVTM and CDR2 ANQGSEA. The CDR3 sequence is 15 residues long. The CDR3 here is CSAVTSGRGGETQYF. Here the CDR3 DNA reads TGCAGCGCTGTGACTAGCGGGAGGGGTGGGGAGACCCAGTACTTC. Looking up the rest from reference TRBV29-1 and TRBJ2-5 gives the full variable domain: SAVISQKPSRDICQRGTSLTIQCQVDSQVTMMFWYRQQPGQSLTLIATANQGSEATYESGFVIDKFPISRPNLTFSTLTVSNMSPEDSSIYLCSAVTSGRGGETQYFGPGTRLLVL.

The DNA for the CDR3 is TGCGCCAGCAGCTTGGAGGCCGCGGCGATTTATGGCTACACCTTC. This sequence encodes CASSLEAAAIYGYTF. V usage is TRBV5-1 and J usage is TRBJ1-2; no clear D gene. This CDR3 is 15 amino acids long. The germline V and J ends were trimmed by 0 bases and 5 bases, with 14 bases remaining between them. Looked up from germline, CDR1 is SGHRS and CDR2 is YFSETQ.

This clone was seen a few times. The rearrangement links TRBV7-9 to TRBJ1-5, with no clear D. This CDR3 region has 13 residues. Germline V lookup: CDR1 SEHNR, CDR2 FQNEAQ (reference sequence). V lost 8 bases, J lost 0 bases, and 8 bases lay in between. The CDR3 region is CASQEVSNQPQHF. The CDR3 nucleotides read TGTGCCAGCCAAGAAGTTAGCAATCAGCCCCAGCATTTT.

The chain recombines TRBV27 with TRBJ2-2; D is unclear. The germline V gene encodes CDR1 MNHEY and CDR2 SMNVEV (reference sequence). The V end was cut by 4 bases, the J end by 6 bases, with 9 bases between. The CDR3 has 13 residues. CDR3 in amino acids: CASSSRGSGELFF. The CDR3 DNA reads TGTGCCAGCAGTTCCCGAGGATCCGGGGAGCTGTTTTTT.

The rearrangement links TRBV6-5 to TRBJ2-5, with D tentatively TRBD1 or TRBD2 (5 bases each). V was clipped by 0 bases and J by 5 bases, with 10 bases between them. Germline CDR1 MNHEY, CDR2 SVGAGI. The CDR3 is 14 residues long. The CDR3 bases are TGTGCCAGCAGTTACTCAGGGACGGGGGAGACCCAGTACTTC. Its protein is CASSYSGTGETQYF.

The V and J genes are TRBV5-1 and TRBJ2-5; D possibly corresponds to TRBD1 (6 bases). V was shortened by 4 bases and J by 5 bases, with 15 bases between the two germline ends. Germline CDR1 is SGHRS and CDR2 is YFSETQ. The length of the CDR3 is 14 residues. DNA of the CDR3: TGCGCCAGCAGCCCCTCCCAGGGGCGGGAGACCCAGTACTTC. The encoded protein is CASSPSQGRETQYF.

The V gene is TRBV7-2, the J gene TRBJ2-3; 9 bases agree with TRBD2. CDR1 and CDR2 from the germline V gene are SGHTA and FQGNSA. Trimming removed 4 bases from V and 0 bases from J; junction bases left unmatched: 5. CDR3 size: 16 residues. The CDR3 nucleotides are TGTGCCAGCAGCTCAGGACTAGCGAAGAGCACAGATACGCAGTATTTT. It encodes CASSSGLAKSTDTQYF.

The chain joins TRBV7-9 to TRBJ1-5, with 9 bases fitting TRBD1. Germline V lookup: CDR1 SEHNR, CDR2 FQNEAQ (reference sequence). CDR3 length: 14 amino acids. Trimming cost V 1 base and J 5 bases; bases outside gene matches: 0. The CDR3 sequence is CASSLGQGDQPQHF. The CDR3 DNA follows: TGTGCCAGCAGCTTAGGACAGGGGGATCAGCCCCAGCATTTT.

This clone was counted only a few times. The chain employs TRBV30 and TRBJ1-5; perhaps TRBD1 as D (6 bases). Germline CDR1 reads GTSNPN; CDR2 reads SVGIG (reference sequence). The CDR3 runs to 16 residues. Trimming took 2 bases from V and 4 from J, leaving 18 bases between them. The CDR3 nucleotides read TGTGCCTGGAGTCACGGGGGCAGGGGCCCTAATCAGCCCCAGCATTTT. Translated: CAWSHGGRGPNQPQHF.

The CDR3 DNA reads TGTGCCAGCAGAAGGTGGGCAGGGGGCACTGAAGCTTTCTTT. This translates into CASRRWAGGTEAFF. The genes are TRBV25-1 and TRBJ1-1; TRBD1 agrees at 7 bases. V trimming: 6 bases; J trimming: 4 bases; junction bases outside the gene matches: 8. The CDR3 consists of 14 residues. Per the germline V gene, CDR1 is MGHDK and CDR2 is SYGVNS.

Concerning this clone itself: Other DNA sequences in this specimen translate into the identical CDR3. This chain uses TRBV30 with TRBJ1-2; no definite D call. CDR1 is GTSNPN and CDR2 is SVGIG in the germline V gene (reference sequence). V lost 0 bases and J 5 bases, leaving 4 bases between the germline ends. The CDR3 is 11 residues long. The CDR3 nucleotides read TGTGCCTGGAGTGTTAGTTATGGCTACACCTTC. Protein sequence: CAWSVSYGYTF.

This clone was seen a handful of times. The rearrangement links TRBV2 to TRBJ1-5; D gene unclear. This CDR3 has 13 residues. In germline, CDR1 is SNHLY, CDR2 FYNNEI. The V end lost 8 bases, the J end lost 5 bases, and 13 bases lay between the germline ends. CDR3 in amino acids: CASHAFRDQPQHF. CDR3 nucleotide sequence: TGTGCCAGCCACGCATTCCGGGATCAGCCCCAGCATTTT.

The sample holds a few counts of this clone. The CDR3 sequence: CASSLGGTNTEAFF. Written as DNA, the CDR3 is TGTGCCAGCAGCTTAGGGGGGACGAACACTGAAGCTTTCTTT. This chain joins TRBV7-9 and TRBJ1-1; weak D call: TRBD1 (5 bases). CDR3 size: 14 residues. Trimming shortened V by 1 base and J by 1 base, and 7 bases separated the two germline ends. Germline V lookup: CDR1 SEHNR, CDR2 FQNEAQ (reference sequence).

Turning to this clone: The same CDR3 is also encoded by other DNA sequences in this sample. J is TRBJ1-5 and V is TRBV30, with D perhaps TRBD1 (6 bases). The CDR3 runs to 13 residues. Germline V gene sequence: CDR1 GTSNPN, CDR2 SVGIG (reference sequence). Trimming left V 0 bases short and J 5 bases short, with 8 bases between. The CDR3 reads CAWSVQGDQPQHF. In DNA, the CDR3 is TGTGCCTGGAGTGTACAGGGCGATCAGCCCCAGCATTTT.

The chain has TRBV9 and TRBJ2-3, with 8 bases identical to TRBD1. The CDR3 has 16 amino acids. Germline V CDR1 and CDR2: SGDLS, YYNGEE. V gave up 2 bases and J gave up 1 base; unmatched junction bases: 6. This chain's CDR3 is CASSVQGATGTDTQYF. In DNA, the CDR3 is TGTGCCAGCAGCGTCCAGGGGGCGACGGGCACAGATACGCAGTATTTT. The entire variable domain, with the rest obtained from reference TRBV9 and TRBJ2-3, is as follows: DSGVTQTPKHLITATGQRVTLRCSPRSGDLSVYWYQQSLDQGLQFLIQYYNGEERAKGNILERFSAQQFPDLHSELNLSSLELGDSALYFCASSVQGATGTDTQYFGPGTRLTVL.

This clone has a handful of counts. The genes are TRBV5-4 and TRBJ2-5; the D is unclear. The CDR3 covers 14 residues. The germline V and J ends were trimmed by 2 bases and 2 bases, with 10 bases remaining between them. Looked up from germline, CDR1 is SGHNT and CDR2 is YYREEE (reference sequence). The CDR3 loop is CASSFGQEQETQYF. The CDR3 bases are TGTGCCAGCAGCTTTGGGCAGGAACAAGAGACCCAGTACTTC.

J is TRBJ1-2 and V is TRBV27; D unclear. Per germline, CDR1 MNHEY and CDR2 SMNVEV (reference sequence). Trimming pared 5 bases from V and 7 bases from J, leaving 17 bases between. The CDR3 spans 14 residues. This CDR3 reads CASSSLGMRVGYTF. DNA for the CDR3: TGTGCCAGCAGTAGTCTGGGAATGAGGGTTGGCTACACCTTC.

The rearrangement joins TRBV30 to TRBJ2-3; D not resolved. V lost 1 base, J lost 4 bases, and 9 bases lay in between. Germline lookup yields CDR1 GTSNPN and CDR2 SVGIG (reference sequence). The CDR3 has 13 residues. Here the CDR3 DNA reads TGTGCCTGGAGTGGCGAAATCCCAGATACGCAGTATTTT. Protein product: CAWSGEIPDTQYF.

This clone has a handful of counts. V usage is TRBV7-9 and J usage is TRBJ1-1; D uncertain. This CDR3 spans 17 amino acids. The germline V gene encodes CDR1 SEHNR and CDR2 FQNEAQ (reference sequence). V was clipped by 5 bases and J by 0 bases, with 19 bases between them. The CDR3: CASSPRPPGNLNTEAFF. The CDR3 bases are TGTGCCAGCAGCCCTAGGCCACCGGGGAATCTGAACACTGAAGCTTTCTTT.

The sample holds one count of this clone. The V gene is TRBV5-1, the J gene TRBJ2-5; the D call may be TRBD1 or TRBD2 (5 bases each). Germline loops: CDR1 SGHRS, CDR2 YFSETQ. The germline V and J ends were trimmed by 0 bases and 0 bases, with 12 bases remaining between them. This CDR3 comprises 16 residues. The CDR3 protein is CASSLAGGDHQETQYF. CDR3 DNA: TGCGCCAGCAGCTTGGCCGGTGGGGACCACCAAGAGACCCAGTACTTC. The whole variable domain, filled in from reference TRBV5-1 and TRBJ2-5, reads KAGVTQTPRYLIKTRGQQVTLSCSPISGHRSVSWYQQTPGQGLQFLFEYFSETQRNKGNFPGRFSGRQFSNSRSEMNVSTLELGDSALYLCASSLAGGDHQETQYFGPGTRLLVL.

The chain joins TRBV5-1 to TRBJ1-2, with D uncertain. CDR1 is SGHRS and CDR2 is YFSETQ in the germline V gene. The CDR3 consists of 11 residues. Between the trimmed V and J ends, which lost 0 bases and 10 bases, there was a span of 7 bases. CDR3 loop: CASSLEDVYTF. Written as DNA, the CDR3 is TGCGCCAGCAGCTTGGAGGACGTCTACACCTTC. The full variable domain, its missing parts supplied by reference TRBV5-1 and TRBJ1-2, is KAGVTQTPRYLIKTRGQQVTLSCSPISGHRSVSWYQQTPGQGLQFLFEYFSETQRNKGNFPGRFSGRQFSNSRSEMNVSTLELGDSALYLCASSLEDVYTFGSGTRLTVV.

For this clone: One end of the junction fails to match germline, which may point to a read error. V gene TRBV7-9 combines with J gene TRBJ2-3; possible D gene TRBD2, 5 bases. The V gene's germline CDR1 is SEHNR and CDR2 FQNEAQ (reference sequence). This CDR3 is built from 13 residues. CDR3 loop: CAISGLWADTQYF. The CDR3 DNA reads TGTGCCATCAGCGGTCTATGGGCAGATACGCAGTATTTT.

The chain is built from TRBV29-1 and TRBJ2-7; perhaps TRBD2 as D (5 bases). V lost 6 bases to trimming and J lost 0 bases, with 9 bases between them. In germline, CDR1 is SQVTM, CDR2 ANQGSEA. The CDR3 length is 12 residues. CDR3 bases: TGCAGCGTGAGCGGCAACTCCTACGAGCAGTACTTC. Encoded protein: CSVSGNSYEQYF.

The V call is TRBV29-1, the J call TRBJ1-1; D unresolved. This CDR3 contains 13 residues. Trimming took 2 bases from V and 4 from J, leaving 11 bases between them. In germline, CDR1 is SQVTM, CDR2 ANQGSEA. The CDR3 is CSVEPWEGTEAFF. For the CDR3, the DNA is TGCAGCGTTGAACCGTGGGAGGGCACTGAAGCTTTCTTT.

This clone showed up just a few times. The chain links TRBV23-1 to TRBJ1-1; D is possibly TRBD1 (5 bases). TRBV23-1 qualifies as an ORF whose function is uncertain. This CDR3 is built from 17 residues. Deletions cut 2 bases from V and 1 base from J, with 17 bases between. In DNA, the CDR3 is TGCGCCAGCAGTCAAGCGAACTACGGGGGAGCGAACACTGAAGCTTTCTTT. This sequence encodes CASSQANYGGANTEAFF.

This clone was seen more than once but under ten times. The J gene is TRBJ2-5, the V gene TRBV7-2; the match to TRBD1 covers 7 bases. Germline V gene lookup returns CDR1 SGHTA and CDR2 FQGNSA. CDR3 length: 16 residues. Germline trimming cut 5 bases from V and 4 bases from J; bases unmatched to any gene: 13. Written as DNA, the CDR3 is TGTGCCAGCAGCGTCAAGGGGGCGAGGGTCGGAGAGACCCAGTACTTC. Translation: CASSVKGARVGETQYF.

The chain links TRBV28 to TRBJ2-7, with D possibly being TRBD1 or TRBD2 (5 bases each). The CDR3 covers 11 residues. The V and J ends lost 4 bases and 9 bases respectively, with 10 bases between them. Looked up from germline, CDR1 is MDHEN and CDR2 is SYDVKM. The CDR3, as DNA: TGTGCCAGCAGTTACCGGGGACCGCAGTACTTC. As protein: CASSYRGPQYF.

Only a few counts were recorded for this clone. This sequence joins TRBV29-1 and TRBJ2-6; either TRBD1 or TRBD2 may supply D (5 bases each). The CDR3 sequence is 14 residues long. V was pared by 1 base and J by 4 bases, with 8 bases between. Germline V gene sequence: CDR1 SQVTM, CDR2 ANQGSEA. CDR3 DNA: TGCAGCGTTGAAGCCGGGGACGGGGCCAACGTCCTGACTTTC. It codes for CSVEAGDGANVLTF.

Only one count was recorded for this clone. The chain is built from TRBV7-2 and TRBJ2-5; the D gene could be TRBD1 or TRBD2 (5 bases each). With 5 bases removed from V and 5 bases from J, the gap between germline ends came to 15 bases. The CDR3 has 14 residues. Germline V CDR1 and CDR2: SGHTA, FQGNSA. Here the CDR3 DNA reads TGTGCCAGCAGCCCAACTAGGGGACGGGAGACCCAGTACTTC. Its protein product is CASSPTRGRETQYF. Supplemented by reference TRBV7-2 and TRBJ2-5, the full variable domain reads GAGVSQSPSNKVTEKGKDVELRCDPISGHTALYWYRQSLGQGLEFLIYFQGNSAPDKSGLPSDRFSAERTGGSVSTLTIQRTQQEDSAVYLCASSPTRGRETQYFGPGTRLLVL.